Below, 24 T cell receptor beta chains from the same sample are listed, as sequenced in a study of T cell changes during pregnancy in multiple sclerosis. The repertoire was sequenced with immunoSEQ multiplex PCR; TCRdb's copy has only in-frame clones and lacks some. Altogether approximately 100,000 clones are present, roughly nine tenths being singletons, with the ten largest covering 3% to 3.5%. The sequencing used peripheral blood, collected after pregnancy. All receptors come from a female donor with multiple sclerosis, enrolled in a pregnancy study.

The chain uses TRBV7-9 and TRBJ2-5; the match to TRBD2 covers 11 bases. J gave up 2 bases and V 4 bases, and 6 bases lay outside the gene matches. Germline assignment: CDR1 SEHNR and CDR2 FQNEAQ (reference sequence). This CDR3 has 16 residues. For the CDR3, the DNA is TGTGCCAGCAGCTCACCCCTAGCGGGGGGACAAGAGACCCAGTACTTC. It codes for CASSSPLAGGQETQYF.

This chain uses TRBV14 with TRBJ1-4, with D possibly TRBD1 on 5 matching bases. Germline V gene sequence: CDR1 SGHDN, CDR2 FVKESK. The V end lost 8 bases, the J end lost 1 base, and 29 bases lay between the germline ends. The CDR3 consists of 20 residues. CDR3 sequence reads: CASYSPGVRFFRGTNEKLFF. The CDR3 nucleotides read TGTGCCAGCTATTCCCCGGGGGTCAGATTTTTTCGTGGAACTAATGAAAAACTGTTTTTT.

The gene calls are TRBV29-1 and TRBJ1-2; D is possibly TRBD1 (5 bases). CDR1 SQVTM and CDR2 ANQGSEA come from the germline V gene. V lost 4 bases to trimming and J lost 4 bases, with 13 bases between them. This CDR3 has 13 residues. CDR3 protein: CSVGQHYPYGYTF. The CDR3, as DNA: TGCAGCGTTGGACAGCACTATCCCTATGGCTACACCTTC.

CDR3 amino acids: CASSLGDRDSGELFF. The CDR3 DNA reads TGCGCCAGCAGCTTGGGGGACAGGGACAGCGGGGAGCTGTTTTTT. The rearrangement joins TRBV5-1 to TRBJ2-2; 9 bases are shared with TRBD1. Per the germline V gene, CDR1 is SGHRS and CDR2 is YFSETQ. Trimming cost V 0 bases and J 7 bases; bases outside gene matches: 4. This CDR3 has 15 amino acids.

The chain links TRBV5-6 to TRBJ2-1; 8 positions match TRBD1. Germline CDR1 and CDR2: SGHDT and YYEEEE. This CDR3 has 15 amino acids. Trimming removed 4 bases from V and 9 bases from J; junction bases left unmatched: 12. CDR3 protein: CASSPLGQAHPEQFF. The CDR3, as DNA: TGTGCCAGCAGCCCCCTGGGACAGGCCCACCCTGAGCAGTTCTTC.

In its sample, this clone was seen once. The chain recombines TRBV19 with TRBJ2-3; 8 positions agree with TRBD2. This CDR3 spans 15 amino acids. The J segment lost 4 bases and the V segment lost 7 bases, leaving 10 bases of the junction unmatched. The germline V gene encodes CDR1 LNHDA and CDR2 SQIVND (reference sequence). The CDR3 is CASTPAGGLADTQYF. The CDR3 DNA sequence: TGTGCCAGTACCCCGGCGGGGGGCCTCGCAGATACGCAGTATTTT.

The chain carries TRBV2 and TRBJ2-1; D possibly corresponds to TRBD2 (5 bases). V was cut by 3 bases and J by 5 bases, with 5 bases left in between. CDR3 length: 12 amino acids. Germline CDR1 reads SNHLY; CDR2 reads FYNNEI. The CDR3 nucleotides are TGTGCCAGCAGTGATAGCGACAATGAGCAGTTCTTC. Translated: CASSDSDNEQFF.

The chain carries TRBV4-1 and TRBJ2-7; D is possibly TRBD2 (6 bases). CDR3 length: 16 amino acids. V was cut by 4 bases and J by 6 bases, with 22 bases left in between. Germline CDR1 reads MGHRA; CDR2 reads YSYEKL. The CDR3 nucleotides read TGCGCCAGCAGCCTCCTACCAACGCGCGCCGGGGGCGAGCAGTACTTC. Its translation is CASSLLPTRAGGEQYF.

The J gene is TRBJ1-1, the V gene TRBV19, with 7 bases lining up with TRBD1. There are 15 residues in the CDR3. CDR1 is LNHDA, CDR2 SQIVND, per germline (reference sequence). V trimming: 4 bases; J trimming: 1 base; junction bases outside the gene matches: 6. The CDR3 coding sequence is TGTGCCAGTAGTAAACCTAGACAGGGGAACACTGAAGCTTTCTTT. It yields the protein CASSKPRQGNTEAFF.

This chain joins TRBV6-1 and TRBJ2-1; the D gene is possibly TRBD2 (6 bases). In germline, CDR1 is MNHNS, CDR2 SASEGT. The CDR3 sequence is 12 residues long. The V and J ends lost 10 bases and 7 bases respectively, with 14 bases between them. In nucleotides, the CDR3 is TGTGCCACCTGGGAGGTAGGTAATGAGCAGTTCTTC. Translated, it gives CATWEVGNEQFF.

CDR3 sequence: CASSLLRGLGGNTIYF. Here the CDR3 DNA reads TGTGCCAGCAGCTTGTTGCGGGGGTTAGGTGGAAACACCATATATTTT. The chain joins TRBV5-5 to TRBJ1-3, with D possibly TRBD1 on 5 matching bases. The CDR3 spans 16 residues. The germline V gene has CDR1 SGHKS and CDR2 YYEKEE (reference sequence). The germline V and J ends were trimmed by 1 base and 3 bases, with 14 bases remaining between them. Using reference TRBV5-5 and TRBJ1-3 for the parts outside the CDR3, the full variable domain is DAGVTQSPTHLIKTRGQQVTLRCSPISGHKSVSWYQQVLGQGPQFIFQYYEKEERGRGNFPDRFSARQFPNYSSELNVNALLLGDSALYLCASSLLRGLGGNTIYFGEGSWLTVV.

Of note for this clone: The same CDR3 also results from other DNA sequences found in this sample. The rearrangement links TRBV11-2 to TRBJ1-5; D is possibly TRBD1 (6 bases). Germline V lookup: CDR1 SGHAT, CDR2 FQNNGV. V lost 3 bases to trimming and J lost 0 bases, with 9 bases between them. The CDR3 sequence is 15 residues long. Here the CDR3 DNA reads TGTGCCAGCAGCTTGACAGGAGATAGCAATCAGCCCCAGCATTTT. Protein sequence: CASSLTGDSNQPQHF.

The chain joins TRBV6-5 to TRBJ2-7; D may be TRBD1 (6 bases). The V end was cut by 4 bases, the J end by 4 bases, with 11 bases between. The CDR3 covers 13 residues. Germline V gene lookup returns CDR1 MNHEY and CDR2 SVGAGI. CDR3 bases: TGTGCCAGCAGTTCCCGAACAGGGTACGAGCAGTACTTC. Translating it yields CASSSRTGYEQYF.

CDR3 nucleotides: TGTGCCAGCAGCTTCGCATCGGGAGCTAACTATGGCTACACCTTC. Its translation: CASSFASGANYGYTF. The V and J genes are TRBV27 and TRBJ1-2; D gene uncertain. The germline gives CDR1 MNHEY, CDR2 SMNVEV (reference sequence). CDR3 size: 15 residues. The V end lost 6 bases, the J end lost 0 bases, and 14 bases lay between the germline ends.

This clone was seen only a few times. The genes are TRBV10-2 and TRBJ2-7; D is ambiguous. V lost 6 bases, J lost 1 base, and 13 bases lay in between. The CDR3 sequence is 14 residues long. The germline gives CDR1 WSHSY, CDR2 SAAADI. The CDR3 spells CASSISARSYEQYF. The DNA of the CDR3 is TGCGCCAGCAGCATCTCGGCGAGGTCCTACGAGCAGTACTTC.

This clone appeared a single time. The V call is TRBV20-1, the J call TRBJ1-1; D call uncertain. The CDR3 contains 11 residues. Germline V gene sequence: CDR1 DFQATT, CDR2 SNEGSKA (reference sequence). Trimming took off 5 bases at V and 6 bases at J, with 10 bases between the two ends. The CDR3 reads CSASPVAEAFF. The CDR3 bases are TGCAGTGCTTCACCGGTTGCTGAAGCTTTCTTT.

This clone was counted once. This chain connects TRBV30 to TRBJ1-2; D is unclear. The germline V and J ends were trimmed by 0 bases and 1 base, with 3 bases remaining between them. Germline V gene sequence: CDR1 GTSNPN, CDR2 SVGIG (reference sequence). The CDR3 loop spans 12 amino acids. CDR3 sequence reads: CAWSVRNYGYTF. DNA of the CDR3: TGTGCCTGGAGTGTCCGTAACTATGGCTACACCTTC.

The chain joins TRBV19 to TRBJ2-4; the D gene is possibly TRBD1 (5 bases). This CDR3 is built from 14 residues. Germline V gives CDR1 LNHDA, CDR2 SQIVND (reference sequence). V was pared by 3 bases and J by 5 bases, with 11 bases between. The CDR3: CASSIARGQNIQYF. The CDR3 DNA reads TGTGCCAGTAGTATTGCAAGGGGCCAAAACATTCAGTACTTC.

This rearrangement joins TRBV7-9 to TRBJ1-2; 10 positions match TRBD1. CDR3 size: 15 residues. Per the germline V gene, CDR1 is SEHNR and CDR2 is FQNEAQ (reference sequence). V lost 4 bases to trimming and J lost 2 bases; unmatched junction nucleotides: 4. CDR3 sequence: CASSSPGQGNYGYTF. CDR3 coding DNA: TGTGCCAGCAGCTCACCGGGACAGGGGAACTATGGCTACACCTTC.

The V gene is TRBV6-4, the J gene TRBJ1-5, with TRBD1 identical over 8 bases. Germline CDR1 reads MRHNA; CDR2 reads SNTAGT. The CDR3 has 14 amino acids. The trim removed 7 bases at V and 9 bases at J, leaving 11 bases unmatched. The CDR3 region is CASKGTGGPRPQHF. DNA of the CDR3: TGTGCCAGCAAAGGGACAGGTGGGCCTCGGCCCCAGCATTTT.

J is TRBJ1-6 and V is TRBV2, with D possibly being TRBD1 (6 bases). V dropped 7 bases and J dropped 6 bases, with 19 bases sitting between them. CDR1 and CDR2 (germline): SNHLY, FYNNEI. CDR3 length: 16 residues. CDR3 coding DNA: TGTGCCAGCACTTCCGGGGGGAAGACAGGTAATTCACCCCTCCACTTT. The encoded protein is CASTSGGKTGNSPLHF.

This rearrangement joins TRBV30 to TRBJ1-1; D gene uncertain. This CDR3 has 13 residues. Germline V CDR1 and CDR2: GTSNPN, SVGIG (reference sequence). Trimming pared 2 bases from V and 1 base from J, leaving 8 bases between. In DNA form, the CDR3 reads TGTGCCTGGAGTCCCCGGGGGAACACTGAAGCTTTCTTT. This sequence encodes CAWSPRGNTEAFF.

The J gene is TRBJ2-1, the V gene TRBV6-6, with TRBD2 identical over 7 bases. The CDR3 loop spans 14 amino acids. CDR1 is MNHNY, CDR2 SVGAGI, per germline (reference sequence). With V trimmed by 2 bases and J by 8 bases, 6 bases remained unmatched. CDR3 in DNA: TGTGCCAGCAGTTACGGTCTAGCGGACTATGAGCAGTTCTTC. Translation: CASSYGLADYEQFF.

V gene TRBV7-9 combines with J gene TRBJ2-7, with D perhaps TRBD1 (5 bases). The CDR3 runs 14 residues. Trimming took 8 bases from V and 6 from J, leaving 20 bases between them. Germline CDR1 SEHNR, CDR2 FQNEAQ (reference sequence). The CDR3: CASGSGSGLGEQYF. CDR3 nucleotides: TGTGCCAGCGGGTCAGGGTCTGGGTTGGGCGAGCAGTACTTC.